This T cell receptor beta chain was obtained from a study of identifying expanded T cells in peripheral blood. During the collection period, no donor immune events like infections were recorded. The data were produced by immunoSEQ multiplex PCR, yet TCRdb's version contains in-frame clones alone and is incomplete. Of about 58,000 clones listed, roughly nine tenths are singletons. A note on this clone: What it recognizes is unknown.

Findings and limits, study-wide: Variance in clone template counts between approximately 2-week samples significantly increased with total template count across all healthy donors. Over two and four weeks, about 15 and 19 clones changed, versus roughly 1.1 between replicates.

This CDR3 is built from 13 residues. V gave up 5 bases and J gave up 1 base, with 8 bases separating them. CDR1 and CDR2 from the germline V gene are WSHSY and SAAADI. The specimen was blood. The rearrangement joins TRBV10-2 to TRBJ1-1; unclear D gene. The origin of this receptor is a person aged 18 to 70 in good health. The CDR3 DNA reads TGCGCCAGCAGTACCGACGGGAACACTGAAGCTTTCTTT. Translated: CASSTDGNTEAFF.